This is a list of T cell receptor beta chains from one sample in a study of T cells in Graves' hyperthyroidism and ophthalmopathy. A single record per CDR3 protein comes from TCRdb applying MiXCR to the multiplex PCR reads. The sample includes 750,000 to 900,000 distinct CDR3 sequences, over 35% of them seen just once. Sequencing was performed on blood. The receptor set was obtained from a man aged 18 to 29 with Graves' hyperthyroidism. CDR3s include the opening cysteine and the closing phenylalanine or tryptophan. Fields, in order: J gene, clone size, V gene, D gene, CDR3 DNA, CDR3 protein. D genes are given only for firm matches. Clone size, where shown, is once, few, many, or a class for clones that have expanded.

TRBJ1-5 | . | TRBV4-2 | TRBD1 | TGTGCCAGCAGCCAAGAGGGACAGCGCAATCAGCCCCAGCATTTT | CASSQEGQRNQPQHF
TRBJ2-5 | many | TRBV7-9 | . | TGTGCCAGCAGCCCGGACGGCCAAGAGACCCAGTACTTC | CASSPDGQETQYF
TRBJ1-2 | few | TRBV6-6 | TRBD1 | TGTGCCAGCAGTTATGAGGGACAGGATTATGGCTACACCTTC | CASSYEGQDYGYTF
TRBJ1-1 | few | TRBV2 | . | TGTGCCAGCAGCCCCAGGCCGGGACACCGTACTGAAGCTTTCTTT | CASSPRPGHRTEAFF
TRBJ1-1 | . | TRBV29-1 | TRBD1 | TGCAGCAGGGACAGGGAGGACACTGAAGCTTTCTTT | CSRDREDTEAFF
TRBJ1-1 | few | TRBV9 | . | TGTGCCAGCAGCCAAGATCAGGAGAGTTACACTGAAGCTTTCTTT | CASSQDQESYTEAFF
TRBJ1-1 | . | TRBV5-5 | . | TGTGCCAGCAGCTTAGGGGACTCACTTGAAGCTTTCTTT | CASSLGDSLEAFF
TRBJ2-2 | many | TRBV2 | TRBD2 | TGTGCCAGCAGGGGACTAGGGGACACCGGGGAGCTGTTTTTT | CASRGLGDTGELFF
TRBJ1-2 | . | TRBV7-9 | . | TGTGCCAGCAGCTTAGATTTAACGTACTATGGCTACACCTTC | CASSLDLTYYGYTF
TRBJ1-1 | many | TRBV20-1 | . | TGCAGTGCTCAGGACGGAATGAACACTGAAGCTTTCTTT | CSAQDGMNTEAFF
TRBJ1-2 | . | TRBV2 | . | TGTGCCGGGACCAGGAAGCGGGGGGATGGCTACACCTTC | CAGTRKRGDGYTF
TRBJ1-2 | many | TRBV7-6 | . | TGTGCCAGCAGCGGCGGGGTTAACTATGGCTACACCTTC | CASSGGVNYGYTF
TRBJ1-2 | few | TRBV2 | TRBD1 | TGTGCCAGCAGTGACAGGGGGAGCCTCCTCTATGGCTACACCTTC | CASSDRGSLLYGYTF
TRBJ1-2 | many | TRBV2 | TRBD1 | TGTGCCAGCAGTGCCGGGACAGCCTATGGCTACACCTTC | CASSAGTAYGYTF
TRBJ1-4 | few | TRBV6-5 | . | TGTGCCAGCAGTTCCCAGGGGACGGGGGAGGAAAAACTGTTTTTT | CASSSQGTGEEKLFF
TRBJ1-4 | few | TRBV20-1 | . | TGCAGTGCTGCCCCGGGGCACTACAATGAAAAACTGTTTTTT | CSAAPGHYNEKLFF
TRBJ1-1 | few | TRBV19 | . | TGTGCCAGTACCTTAAGCACTGAAGCTTTCTTT | CASTLSTEAFF
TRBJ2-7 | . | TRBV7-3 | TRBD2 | TGTGCCAGCAGCTCGATGGGGACTAGCGGGAGCTACGAGCAGTACTTC | CASSSMGTSGSYEQYF
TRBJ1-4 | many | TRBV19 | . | TGTGCCTGGACAGAAAAGGCGACTAATGAAAAACTGTTTTTT | CAWTEKATNEKLFF
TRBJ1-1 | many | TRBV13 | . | TGTGCCAGCGACGGGCGGGCCGGACACACTGAAGCTTTCTTT | CASDGRAGHTEAFF
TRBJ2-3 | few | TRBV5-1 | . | TGCGCCAGCAGCTTGGCCACCTACAGGGACACAGATACGCAGTATTTT | CASSLATYRDTDTQYF
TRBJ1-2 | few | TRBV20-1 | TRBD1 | TGCAGTGCACCAACCGGGACAGGAGTATCTGGCTACACCTTC | CSAPTGTGVSGYTF
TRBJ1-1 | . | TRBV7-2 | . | TGTGCCAGCAGCCAAGATATTATATCCTTT | CASSQDIISF
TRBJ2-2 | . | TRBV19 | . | TGTGCCAGTAGTATAGATTGGGCGCAGGCCGCTGCGAACACCGGGGAGCTGTTTTTT | CASSIDWAQAAANTGELFF
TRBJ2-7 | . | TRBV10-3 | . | TGTGCCATCAGGAACAGCAACTCCTACGAGCAGTACTTC | CAIRNSNSYEQYF
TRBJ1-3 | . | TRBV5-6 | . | TGTGCCAGCAGCCCGGACCCAAACCGGAGAAACACCATATATTTT | CASSPDPNRRNTIYF
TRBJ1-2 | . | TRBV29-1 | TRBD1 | TGCAGCGTCGTTGGGACAGGGGGTACGCACTATGGCTACACCTTC | CSVVGTGGTHYGYTF
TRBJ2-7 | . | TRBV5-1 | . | TGCGCCAGCAGCTTGGAGCTCTACTCCTACGAGCAGTACTTC | CASSLELYSYEQYF
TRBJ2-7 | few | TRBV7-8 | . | TGTGCCAGCAGCTTAGGAGCTCTCAAGGGGTACGAGCAGTACTTC | CASSLGALKGYEQYF
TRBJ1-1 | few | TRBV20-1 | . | TGCAGTGCTAAAAGAAACAGCAAGAACACTGAAGCTTTCTTT | CSAKRNSKNTEAFF
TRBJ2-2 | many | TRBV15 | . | TGTGCCACCAGCAGAGATTTCAGTTGGACGAACACCGGGGAGCTGTTTTTT | CATSRDFSWTNTGELFF
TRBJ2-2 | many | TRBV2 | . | TGTGCCAGCAAGATCGGGGAGCTGTTTTTT | CASKIGELFF
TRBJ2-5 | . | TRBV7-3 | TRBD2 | TGTGCCAGCCGCATGACTAGCGAGGAGTTGGAGACCCAGTACTTC | CASRMTSEELETQYF
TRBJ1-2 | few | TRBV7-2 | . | TGTGCCAGCAGCTTGATCGGCAGTTTCGTTAATGGCTACACCTTC | CASSLIGSFVNGYTF
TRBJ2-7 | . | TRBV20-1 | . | TGCAGTGCTAGAGTTGGGGTCACCTACGAGCAGTACTTC | CSARVGVTYEQYF
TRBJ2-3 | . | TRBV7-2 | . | TGTGCCAGCAGCTTAGACGGGGCAGATACGCAGTATTTT | CASSLDGADTQYF
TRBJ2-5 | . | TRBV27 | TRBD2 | TGTGCCAGCAGTTTGTCGGCTAGCGGGGGGCCCGAGACCCAGTACTTC | CASSLSASGGPETQYF
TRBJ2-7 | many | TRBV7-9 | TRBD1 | TGTGCCAGCAGCCCGGGACAGGATCCCTACGAGCAGTACTTC | CASSPGQDPYEQYF